This T cell receptor (beta chain) is drawn from a study of blood T cell repertoires in COVID-19. This table comes from immunoSEQ multiplex PCR, and its TCRdb copy is limited to in-frame clones, with some not included. The top ten clones hold 5% to 6% of a sample with about 160,000 clones, roughly 85% of them seen once. Seattle patient enrollment occurred during active infection, with longitudinal follow-up thereafter. Germline CDR1 reads SGHTA; CDR2 reads FQGTGA. V gave up 2 bases and J gave up 2 bases; unmatched junction bases: 2. The CDR3 contains 15 residues. Source material: peripheral blood. This TCR was recovered from a woman in her forties or fifties with COVID-19, enrolled during active disease. This sequence joins TRBV7-3 and TRBJ2-3; 9 bases align to TRBD2. CDR3 in amino acids: CASSLAGGPTDTQYF. The CDR3 nucleotides read TGTGCCAGCAGCTTAGCGGGGGGGCCCACAGATACGCAGTATTTT.